The rows below give T cell receptor beta chains drawn from one sample of a study of shared clonotypes between healthy human individuals. Generated by immunoSEQ multiplex PCR, the TCRdb table keeps only in-frame clones and is missing some. The data contain about 1.1 million clones, around 77% of them singletons. The sample was memory CD4+ T cells from PBMCs. These receptors originate from a man aged 18 to 29 in good health. Some clones in this sample may be carry-over from other donors' samples. The conserved cysteine and the conserved F or W are not part of the CDR3 here.

length: 11; V: TRBV7-3; CDR3: ASSLAQYNEQF
length: 13; V: TRBV30; CDR3: AWIPLGLEGYGYT
length: 12; V: TRBV28; CDR3: ASSPPWINEKLF
length: 13; V: TRBV18; CDR3: ASSAGLAGDFEQF
length: 14; V: TRBV25-1; CDR3: ATSGGRARVNEKLF
length: 12; V: TRBV14; CDR3: ASSLGVSTDTQY
length: 14; V: TRBV27; CDR3: ASSRDIPVVTDTQY
length: 12; V: TRBV5-1; CDR3: ASSRLTGGYEQY
length: 12; V: TRBV5-4; CDR3: ASSFRAGRSEAF
length: 12; V: TRBV5-1; CDR3: ASSRAGQWDEQY
length: 13; V: TRBV28; CDR3: ASSFGGLSGNTIY
length: 14; V: TRBV5-8; CDR3: ASSLGTGHGDTEAF
length: 14; V: TRBV28; CDR3: ASSRTGGLPSETQY
length: 13; V: TRBV7-2; CDR3: ASSPVRGDHQPQH
length: 14; V: TRBV5-4; CDR3: ASSSGTSRNQETQY
length: 13; V: TRBV6-5; CDR3: ASQDRGSTNYGYT
length: 13; V: TRBV19; CDR3: ASSMSHRDSYGYT
length: 13; V: TRBV9; CDR3: ASSAEGTGSGPQH
length: 10; V: TRBV29-1; CDR3: SVVPALETQY
length: 13; V: TRBV28; CDR3: ASTSRTGSAYEQY
length: 10; V: TRBV5-4; CDR3: ASSSYPEKLF
length: 14; V: TRBV14; CDR3: ASSPTSGRAFNEQF
length: 11; V: TRBV5-4; CDR3: ASSLPPGNTIY
length: 13; V: TRBV5-5; CDR3: ASSLRLAETDTQY
length: 15; V: TRBV4-2; CDR3: ASSRELGGTYTGELF
length: 14; V: TRBV11-2; CDR3: ASSLVFSHRGYEQY
length: 17; V: TRBV15; CDR3: ATSREGRVAEDYTGELF
length: 11; V: TRBV29-1; CDR3: SALDRGVDTQY
length: 9; V: TRBV30; CDR3: AWSGRNEQF
length: 14; V: TRBV11-1; CDR3: ASSVTGLAAYNEQF
length: 8; V: TRBV29-1; CDR3: SVVADGYT
length: 14; V: TRBV6-1; CDR3: ASSVGTGETWATQY
length: 12; V: TRBV27; CDR3: ASSFDRGQFEQY